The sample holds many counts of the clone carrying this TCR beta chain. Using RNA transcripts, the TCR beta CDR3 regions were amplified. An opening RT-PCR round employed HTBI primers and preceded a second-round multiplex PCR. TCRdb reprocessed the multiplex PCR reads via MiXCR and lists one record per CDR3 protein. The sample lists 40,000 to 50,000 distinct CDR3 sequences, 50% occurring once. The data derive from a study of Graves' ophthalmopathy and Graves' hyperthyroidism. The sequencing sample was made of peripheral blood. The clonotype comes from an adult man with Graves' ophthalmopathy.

The CDR3 DNA reads as TGTGCCACCGGGACAGGGGGGACTAGCGGGAGAAGCCCCCATGAGCAGTTCTTC. Protein: CATGTGGTSGRSPHEQFF. This chain uses TRBV24-1 with TRBJ2-1; 14 bases match TRBD2. V shed 9 bases and J 8 bases; nucleotides not matched to a gene: 17. The length of the CDR3 is 18 residues. Germline lookup yields CDR1 KGHDR and CDR2 SFDVKD.